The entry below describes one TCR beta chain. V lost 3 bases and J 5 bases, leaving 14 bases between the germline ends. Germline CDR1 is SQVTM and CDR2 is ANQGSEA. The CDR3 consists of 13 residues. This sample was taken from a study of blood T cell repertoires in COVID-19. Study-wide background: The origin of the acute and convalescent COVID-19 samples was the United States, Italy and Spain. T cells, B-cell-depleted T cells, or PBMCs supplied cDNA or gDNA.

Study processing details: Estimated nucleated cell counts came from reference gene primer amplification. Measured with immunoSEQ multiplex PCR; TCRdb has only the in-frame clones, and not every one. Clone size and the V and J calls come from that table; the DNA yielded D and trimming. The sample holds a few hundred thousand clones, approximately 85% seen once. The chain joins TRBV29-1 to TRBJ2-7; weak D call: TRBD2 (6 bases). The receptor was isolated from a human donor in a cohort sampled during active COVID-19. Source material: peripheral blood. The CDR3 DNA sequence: TGCAGCGTTGAGAGAGGGCCGGGGGACGAGCAGTACTTC. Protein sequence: CSVERGPGDEQYF.